Below are 29 T cell receptor beta chains sequenced from a single sample in a study of early T cells in non-severe SARS-CoV-2 infection. In TCRdb, the 5' RACE reads were re-called with MiXCR into one record per CDR3 protein. The table lists tens of thousands of distinct CDR3 sequences, roughly 10% of them singletons. Source material: whole blood. These receptors were taken from an adult who was a healthcare worker with PCR-confirmed SARS-CoV-2 infection or an uninfected control (not recorded which).

This clonotype has a count of ten or more. The genes are TRBV4-2 and TRBJ2-3; tentative D call: TRBD2 (7 bases). Trimming shortened V by 10 bases and J by 1 base, and 15 bases separated the two germline ends. The CDR3 is 14 residues long. Looked up from germline, CDR1 is LGHNA and CDR2 is YNFKEQ. The CDR3 spells CATKGGARTDTQYF. DNA of the CDR3: TGTGCCACCAAGGGGGGGGCTCGCACAGATACGCAGTATTTT.

This clonotype was observed a few times. The chain combines TRBV5-5 with TRBJ1-2, with D hard to call. Germline V gene sequence: CDR1 SGHKS, CDR2 YYEKEE (reference sequence). The CDR3 covers 12 residues. The V end was cut by 0 bases, the J end by 4 bases, with 4 bases between. The CDR3 nucleotides read TGTGCCAGCAGCTTGGATGGCTATGGCTACACCTTC. Its translation is CASSLDGYGYTF.

This clonotype was counted many times. The chain couples TRBV20-1 to TRBJ2-3; no clear D. Germline values: CDR1 DFQATT, CDR2 SNEGSKA (reference sequence). This CDR3 is 14 amino acids long. The V end lost 5 bases, the J end lost 2 bases, and 14 bases lay between the germline ends. The CDR3: CSAGSGGATDTQYF. CDR3 in DNA: TGCAGTGCTGGGTCCGGCGGAGCCACAGATACGCAGTATTTT.

This clonotype was seen ten or more times. This chain connects TRBV29-1 to TRBJ2-3; possibly TRBD1 or TRBD2 for D (5 bases each). The CDR3 contains 16 residues. V lost 6 bases and J 0 bases, leaving 19 bases between the germline ends. Germline CDR1 is SQVTM and CDR2 is ANQGSEA. The CDR3 bases are TGCAGCGTCGTTTGGGGGAACTACCCTAGCACAGATACGCAGTATTTT. Protein product: CSVVWGNYPSTDTQYF.

This clonotype was seen repeatedly, ten times or more. The V call is TRBV12-5, the J call TRBJ2-3; D ambiguous. The CDR3 consists of 15 residues. V was clipped by 3 bases and J by 2 bases, with 12 bases between them. Germline V gives CDR1 LGHNT, CDR2 FRNRAP. The CDR3 spells CASGLSGEYTDTQYF. In DNA form, the CDR3 reads TGTGCTAGTGGTTTATCCGGAGAGTACACAGATACGCAGTATTTT.

This clonotype was seen many times. The V gene is TRBV6-2 or TRBV6-3, the J gene TRBJ1-1, with D perhaps matching TRBD1 (5 bases). The CDR3 has 17 residues. V shed 2 bases and J shed 3 bases, with 19 bases lying between them. CDR1 is MNHEY, CDR2 SVGEGT, per germline. Here the CDR3 reads CASSYAVERGLDTEAFF. CDR3 nucleotides: TGTGCCAGCAGTTACGCGGTCGAGAGGGGCTTGGACACTGAAGCTTTCTTT.

The CDR3, as DNA: TGTGCCAGCAGCTTAGACCGGGACAGGAGGAACAATGAGCAGTTCTTC. It is translated as CASSLDRDRRNNEQFF. The rearrangement links TRBV7-6 to TRBJ2-1; 8 bases line up with TRBD1. Germline loops: CDR1 SGHVS, CDR2 FNYEAQ. The CDR3 runs 16 residues. The ends lost 1 base at V and 5 bases at J; junction bases unmatched: 7.

This clonotype was counted a few times. The genes are TRBV6-2 or TRBV6-3 and TRBJ2-1, with 7 bases fitting TRBD1. The CDR3 covers 15 residues. The J segment lost 10 bases and the V segment lost 4 bases, leaving 13 bases of the junction unmatched. Germline CDR1 reads MNHEY; CDR2 reads SVGEGT. The CDR3 protein is CASSSDRDLNWEQFF. The CDR3 DNA reads TGTGCCAGCAGTTCCGACAGGGACCTCAATTGGGAGCAGTTCTTC.

This clonotype was picked up a small number of times. V and J are TRBV7-8 and TRBJ1-3, with 8 positions matching TRBD1. The CDR3 is 14 residues long. Germline V gene sequence: CDR1 SGHVS, CDR2 FQNEAQ. Trimming took 8 bases from V and 2 from J; bases not matched to a gene: 5. The chain's CDR3 is CASATQGAGNTIYF. The CDR3 nucleotides read TGTGCCAGCGCTACACAGGGGGCTGGAAACACCATATATTTT.

This clonotype was recorded at least ten times. This sequence joins TRBV7-9 and TRBJ1-5; a weak D match, TRBD1 (5 bases). Trimming took off 2 bases at V and 5 bases at J, with 10 bases between the two ends. There are 14 residues in the CDR3. Germline CDR1 and CDR2: SEHNR and FQNEAQ (reference sequence). The chain's CDR3 is CASSLPGLDQPQHF. CDR3 nucleotide sequence: TGTGCCAGCAGCTTACCAGGGTTGGATCAGCCCCAGCATTTT.

The chain couples TRBV5-1 to TRBJ1-2; tentative D call: TRBD1 (5 bases). Trimming stripped 4 bases from V and 4 bases from J, with 14 bases between. This CDR3 spans 14 amino acids. The germline V gene encodes CDR1 SGHRS and CDR2 YFSETQ. Written as DNA, the CDR3 is TGCGCCAGCAGCGTGCAACAGGAGGGCTATGGCTACACCTTC. Encoded protein: CASSVQQEGYGYTF.

This clonotype was picked up many times. The rearrangement links TRBV3-1 to TRBJ2-3, with 7 bases aligning to TRBD2. V lost 8 bases to trimming and J lost 3 bases; unmatched junction nucleotides: 8. This CDR3 comprises 14 residues. Germline loops: CDR1 LGHDT, CDR2 YNNKEL (reference sequence). This chain's CDR3 is CASQETGGTDTQYF. In DNA form, the CDR3 reads TGTGCCAGCCAGGAAACGGGAGGTACAGATACGCAGTATTTT.

This clonotype was found many times. This chain links TRBV9 with TRBJ1-1; 8 bases map to TRBD1. Germline V gives CDR1 SGDLS, CDR2 YYNGEE. This CDR3 comprises 16 residues. V gave up 0 bases and J gave up 0 bases; unmatched junction bases: 4. CDR3 protein: CASSVVGTGMNTEAFF. In nucleotides, the CDR3 is TGTGCCAGCAGCGTAGTTGGGACAGGCATGAACACTGAAGCTTTCTTT.

The J gene is TRBJ2-1, the V gene TRBV19; D gene unclear. This CDR3 has 16 amino acids. Germline CDR1 reads LNHDA; CDR2 reads SQIVND (reference sequence). V dropped 3 bases and J dropped 0 bases, with 12 bases sitting between them. The CDR3 loop reads CASSIGTRLSYNEQFF. CDR3 DNA: TGTGCCAGTAGTATCGGCACGCGGCTCTCCTACAATGAGCAGTTCTTC.

The rearrangement uses TRBV18 and TRBJ1-2; a weak D match, TRBD1 (6 bases). The CDR3 runs to 15 residues. Trimming left V 3 bases short and J 0 bases short, with 11 bases between. Germline CDR1 and CDR2: KGHSH and LQKENI. The CDR3 nucleotides read TGTGCCAGCTCACCGGACAGCTCGACTAACTATGGCTACACCTTC. This sequence encodes CASSPDSSTNYGYTF. Looking up the rest from reference TRBV18 and TRBJ1-2 gives the full variable domain: NAGVMQNPRHLVRRRGQEARLRCSPMKGHSHVYWYRQLPEEGLKFMVYLQKENIIDESGMPKERFSAEFPKEGPSILRIQQVVRGDSAAYFCASSPDSSTNYGYTFGSGTRLTVV.

The chain combines TRBV5-1 with TRBJ2-7, with TRBD1 identical over 8 bases. V lost 4 bases to trimming and J lost 0 bases; unmatched junction nucleotides: 6. The CDR3 is 15 amino acids. CDR1 is SGHRS and CDR2 is YFSETQ in the germline V gene. The CDR3 DNA reads TGCGCCAGCAGCCTCAGGGGGCCACCCTCCTACGAGCAGTACTTC. This gives the protein CASSLRGPPSYEQYF.

There are many counts of this clonotype. The CDR3 loop reads CASSVGEPYNSPLHF. Here the CDR3 DNA reads TGTGCCAGCAGCGTAGGAGAGCCCTATAATTCACCCCTCCACTTT. V is TRBV9 and J is TRBJ1-6, with D unclear. The CDR3 totals 15 residues. The germline gives CDR1 SGDLS, CDR2 YYNGEE. The V and J ends lost 0 bases and 2 bases respectively, with 6 bases between them.

This clonotype was observed many times. This sequence joins TRBV7-9 and TRBJ1-4, with 10 nucleotides matching TRBD1. Germline V CDR1 and CDR2: SEHNR, FQNEAQ (reference sequence). The CDR3 loop spans 14 amino acids. J lost 7 bases, V lost 5 bases, and 4 bases had no gene match. This CDR3 is CASSDRGRGEKLFF. The CDR3 DNA reads as TGTGCCAGCAGCGACAGGGGGCGAGGTGAAAAACTGTTTTTT. Complete variable domain (other parts from reference TRBV7-9 and TRBJ1-4): DTGVSQNPRHKITKRGQNVTFRCDPISEHNRLYWYRQTLGQGPEFLTYFQNEAQLEKSRLLSDRFSAERPKGSFSTLEIQRTEQGDSAMYLCASSDRGRGEKLFFGSGTQLSVL.

The J gene is TRBJ2-3, the V gene TRBV19; possible D gene TRBD2, 6 bases. CDR1 and CDR2 (germline): LNHDA, SQIVND (reference sequence). This CDR3 region has 15 residues. Trimming stripped 5 bases from V and 2 bases from J, with 14 bases between. The CDR3 bases are TGTGCCAGTAGTCTGGTGGGACTCTTCACAGATACGCAGTATTTT. Its protein product is CASSLVGLFTDTQYF. Full variable domain (missing parts from reference TRBV19 and TRBJ2-3): DGGITQSPKYLFRKEGQNVTLSCEQNLNHDAMYWYRQDPGQGLRLIYYSQIVNDFQKGDIAEGYSVSREKKESFPLTVTSAQKNPTAFYLCASSLVGLFTDTQYFGPGTRLTVL.

The V and J genes are TRBV7-9 and TRBJ1-2; 9 nucleotides line up with TRBD1. The V and J ends lost 5 bases and 4 bases, in that order; junction bases with no gene match: 8. The CDR3 contains 15 residues. From germline, CDR1 is SEHNR and CDR2 FQNEAQ (reference sequence). The DNA for the CDR3 is TGTGCCAGCAGCCCGGACAGGGGACAAAGCTATGGCTACACCTTC. Protein product: CASSPDRGQSYGYTF.

The chain joins TRBV11-3 to TRBJ2-3; D gene uncertain. The CDR3 is made up of 13 amino acids. Germline-derived CDR1 and CDR2 are SGHNT and YENEEA. Trimming cost V 5 bases and J 6 bases, with 12 bases left between them. The CDR3 here is CASSPSFSDTQYF. Here the CDR3 DNA reads TGTGCCAGCAGCCCCAGTTTTTCGGATACGCAGTATTTT.

At least ten counts were recorded for this clonotype. The chain combines TRBV7-8 with TRBJ2-1, with no clear D. Between the trimmed V and J ends, which lost 5 bases and 10 bases, there was a span of 24 bases. CDR1 is SGHVS and CDR2 is FQNEAQ in the germline V gene. The CDR3 covers 16 residues. The CDR3 nucleotides are TGTGCCAGCAGCCGCGAGTTGGCTACCCGTTCTCCCGAGCAGTTCTTC. Its protein is CASSRELATRSPEQFF.

This clonotype has a handful of counts. This chain connects TRBV30 to TRBJ1-2; tentative D call: TRBD1 (5 bases). CDR1 GTSNPN and CDR2 SVGIG come from the germline V gene (reference sequence). Trimming pared 0 bases from V and 3 bases from J, leaving 11 bases between. The CDR3 covers 14 residues. CDR3 amino acids: CAWSVQQGHYGYTF. CDR3 nucleotide sequence: TGTGCCTGGAGTGTACAGCAGGGCCACTATGGCTACACCTTC.

This clonotype came up many times. The V gene is TRBV9, the J gene TRBJ2-3; D is possibly TRBD2 (6 bases). Germline-derived CDR1 and CDR2 are SGDLS and YYNGEE. CDR3 size: 16 residues. The ends were cut back, 4 bases at V and 4 bases at J, with 19 bases in the middle. CDR3 amino acids: CASSRYGGESSDTQYF. As DNA, the CDR3 is TGTGCCAGCAGCCGTTACGGGGGAGAGTCGTCAGATACGCAGTATTTT. The entire variable domain, with the rest obtained from reference TRBV9 and TRBJ2-3, is as follows: DSGVTQTPKHLITATGQRVTLRCSPRSGDLSVYWYQQSLDQGLQFLIQYYNGEERAKGNILERFSAQQFPDLHSELNLSSLELGDSALYFCASSRYGGESSDTQYFGPGTRLTVL.

This clonotype was seen more than once but under ten times. The rearrangement joins TRBV9 to TRBJ2-1; 10 nucleotides line up with TRBD2. V lost 3 bases and J lost 9; bases outside the gene matches: 12. From germline, CDR1 is SGDLS and CDR2 YYNGEE. This CDR3 region has 16 residues. The CDR3: CASSGSLAGESGEQFF. For the CDR3, the DNA is TGTGCCAGCAGCGGTTCTCTAGCGGGAGAGTCTGGTGAGCAGTTCTTC.

This clonotype was seen a few times. V gene TRBV19 combines with J gene TRBJ2-1; 10 positions match TRBD1. Per germline, CDR1 LNHDA and CDR2 SQIVND (reference sequence). The CDR3 loop spans 15 amino acids. After removal of 6 bases from V and 10 bases from J, the junction contained 12 bases not matched to a gene. The CDR3 reads CASSWGQGRFSEQFF. The CDR3, as DNA: TGTGCCAGTAGCTGGGGACAGGGGAGATTTTCAGAGCAGTTCTTC.

This clonotype was counted only a few times. This chain connects TRBV29-1 to TRBJ1-1, with D perhaps TRBD1 (5 bases). CDR1 and CDR2 (germline): SQVTM, ANQGSEA. The CDR3 runs to 12 residues. V was trimmed by 3 bases and J by 2 bases, leaving 7 bases between them. Here the CDR3 reads CSVDRENTEAFF. The CDR3, as DNA: TGCAGCGTTGACAGGGAAAACACTGAAGCTTTCTTT.

This clonotype was recorded a few times. The J gene is TRBJ2-2, the V gene TRBV5-6, with D hard to call. V lost 4 bases to trimming and J lost 11 bases, with 9 bases between them. Per germline, CDR1 SGHDT and CDR2 YYEEEE. The CDR3 contains 11 residues. CDR3 residues: CASSLSTELFF. CDR3 DNA: TGTGCCAGCAGCCTCTCGACAGAGCTGTTTTTT.

This clonotype has only a few counts. V gene TRBV7-2 combines with J gene TRBJ1-5, with 8 bases aligning to TRBD1. This CDR3 contains 15 residues. Germline CDR1 and CDR2: SGHTA and FQGNSA. Germline trimming cut 5 bases from V and 7 bases from J; bases unmatched to any gene: 10. The CDR3 DNA is TGTGCCAGCAGCCCCCCGACAGGGGAAAGCCAGCCCCAGCATTTT. Its translation: CASSPPTGESQPQHF.